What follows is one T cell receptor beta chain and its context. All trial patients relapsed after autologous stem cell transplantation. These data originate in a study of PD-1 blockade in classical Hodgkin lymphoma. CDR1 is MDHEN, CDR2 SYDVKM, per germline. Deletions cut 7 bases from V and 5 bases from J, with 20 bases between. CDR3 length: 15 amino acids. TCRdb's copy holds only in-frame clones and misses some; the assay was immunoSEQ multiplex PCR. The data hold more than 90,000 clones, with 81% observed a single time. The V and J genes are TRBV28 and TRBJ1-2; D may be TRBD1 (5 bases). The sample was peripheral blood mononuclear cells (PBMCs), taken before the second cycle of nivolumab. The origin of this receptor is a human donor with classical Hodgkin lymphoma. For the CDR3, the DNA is TGTGCCAGCATTCCCATGGCGGGGGGAGGGTATGGCTACACCTTC. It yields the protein CASIPMAGGGYGYTF.